A single sample gave rise to the 30 T cell receptor beta chains below, sequenced in a study of blood T cell repertoires in COVID-19. Clones were read by immunoSEQ multiplex PCR, and TCRdb kept only the in-frame ones, dropping some. The table includes around 86,000 clones, roughly 84% detected once. Material for sequencing was peripheral blood. Receptor source: a human donor in a cohort sampled during active COVID-19.

The chain joins TRBV6-6 to TRBJ1-1; 8 bases are a match to TRBD1. Germline assignment: CDR1 MNHNY and CDR2 SVGAGI (reference sequence). The CDR3 is made up of 14 amino acids. The trim removed 6 bases at V and 3 bases at J, leaving 6 bases unmatched. The CDR3 sequence: CASSQGQGDTEAFF. CDR3 nucleotide sequence: TGTGCCAGCAGCCAAGGACAGGGCGACACTGAAGCTTTCTTT.

The chain recombines TRBV28 with TRBJ1-3; D not certain. The ends were cut back, 3 bases at V and 0 bases at J, with 9 bases in the middle. The CDR3 covers 15 residues. Germline CDR1 and CDR2: MDHEN and SYDVKM. The CDR3 DNA sequence: TGTGCCAGCAGTTTCAGGATGATCTCTGGAAACACCATATATTTT. This translates into CASSFRMISGNTIYF.

The CDR3, as DNA: TGTGCCTCGGGGCGGGAGTTAACGAACACTGAAGCTTTCTTT. The encoded protein is CASGRELTNTEAFF. This chain uses TRBV10-3 with TRBJ1-1, with TRBD1 as a possible D gene (5 bases). CDR3 size: 14 residues. V was clipped by 11 bases and J by 1 base, with 17 bases between them. The germline gives CDR1 ENHRY, CDR2 SYGVKD.

The rearrangement links TRBV9 to TRBJ1-1; 7 nucleotides match TRBD1. This CDR3 has 14 amino acids. The junction had 1 base not matched to a gene; V was cut back by 2 bases and J by 0 bases. Germline loops: CDR1 SGDLS, CDR2 YYNGEE. The CDR3 loop reads CASSVDRMNTEAFF. The CDR3 DNA reads TGTGCCAGCAGCGTGGACAGGATGAACACTGAAGCTTTCTTT.

The rearrangement joins TRBV5-4 to TRBJ1-2; no clear D. Germline values: CDR1 SGHNT, CDR2 YYREEE (reference sequence). This CDR3 comprises 12 residues. V gave up 4 bases and J gave up 4 bases, with 8 bases separating them. CDR3 amino acids: CASSPGLYGYTF. The CDR3 nucleotides read TGTGCCAGCAGCCCTGGGCTCTATGGCTACACCTTC.

The chain is built from TRBV28 and TRBJ1-5, with a tentative D call TRBD1 (5 bases). Germline CDR1 and CDR2: MDHEN and SYDVKM. The CDR3 loop spans 15 amino acids. V shed 2 bases and J shed 5 bases, with 13 bases lying between them. The CDR3 protein is CASSLRRGSDQPQHF. CDR3 in DNA: TGTGCCAGCAGTTTAAGGCGGGGGTCGGATCAGCCCCAGCATTTT. Complete variable domain (other parts from reference TRBV28 and TRBJ1-5): DVKVTQSSRYLVKRTGEKVFLECVQDMDHENMFWYRQDPGLGLRLIYFSYDVKMKEKGDIPEGYSVSREKKERFSLILESASTNQTSMYLCASSLRRGSDQPQHFGDGTRLSIL.

The V and J genes are TRBV5-1 and TRBJ2-7, with 12 bases lining up with TRBD1. Germline CDR1 and CDR2: SGHRS and YFSETQ. The CDR3 is made up of 17 amino acids. V dropped 4 bases and J dropped 9; count of bases not matched to a gene: 17. CDR3 DNA sequence: TGCGCCAGCAGCCCGGGCGGTGGGGGACAGGGGGCGAAGGGGCAGTACTTC. Encoded protein: CASSPGGGGQGAKGQYF.

This clone has a single count. The chain has TRBV29-1 and TRBJ2-3, with D tentatively TRBD1 (5 bases). Germline CDR1 is SQVTM and CDR2 is ANQGSEA. The ends were cut back, 1 base at V and 0 bases at J, with 8 bases in the middle. The CDR3 extends over 14 amino acids. CDR3: CSVEGTSSTDTQYF. Here the CDR3 DNA reads TGCAGCGTTGAAGGGACATCCAGCACAGATACGCAGTATTTT.

In this sample, this clone turned up once. The chain is built from TRBV5-1 and TRBJ2-5, with 8 nucleotides matching TRBD1. Germline V CDR1 and CDR2: SGHRS, YFSETQ. J gave up 2 bases and V 2 bases, and 8 bases lay outside the gene matches. This CDR3 comprises 16 residues. The CDR3 reads CASSLGTGQYQETQYF. CDR3 sequence (DNA): TGCGCCAGCAGCTTAGGGACAGGACAATATCAAGAGACCCAGTACTTC.

V is TRBV6-5 and J is TRBJ2-7, with unresolved D. Germline assignment: CDR1 MNHEY and CDR2 SVGAGI. This CDR3 comprises 13 residues. V lost 3 bases and J lost 7, with 13 bases in between. Here the CDR3 reads CASSYPQTGEQYF. DNA of the CDR3: TGTGCCAGCAGTTATCCGCAGACCGGGGAGCAGTACTTC.

The chain links TRBV5-1 to TRBJ2-2; perhaps TRBD2 as D (6 bases). This CDR3 has 15 residues. V lost 3 bases and J lost 3, with 12 bases in between. The germline gives CDR1 SGHRS, CDR2 YFSETQ. The CDR3 here is CASSSGGSDTGELFF. CDR3 sequence (DNA): TGCGCCAGCAGCTCTGGGGGGAGTGACACCGGGGAGCTGTTTTTT.

This rearrangement joins TRBV5-3 to TRBJ1-1, with a possible D match to TRBD1 (5 bases). TRBV5-3 is an open reading frame, and its role is uncertain. With 0 bases removed from V and 4 bases from J, the gap between germline ends came to 19 bases. The CDR3 contains 17 residues. The DNA of the CDR3 is TGTGCCAGAAGCTTGGTATTTCAGCCTCATGGGGCCACTGAAGCTTTCTTT. This encodes CARSLVFQPHGATEAFF.

The chain has TRBV2 and TRBJ1-5; D possibly corresponds to TRBD1 (6 bases). This CDR3 region has 15 residues. Germline CDR1 is SNHLY and CDR2 is FYNNEI. V was cut by 6 bases and J by 1 base, with 13 bases left in between. The CDR3 coding sequence is TGTGCCAGCAGAAATCAGGGGCCGAGCAATCAGCCCCAGCATTTT. This codes for CASRNQGPSNQPQHF.

This rearrangement joins TRBV14 to TRBJ1-1, with 9 bases lining up with TRBD1. The CDR3 runs 16 residues. Trimming took 6 bases from V and 4 from J; bases not matched to a gene: 12. Germline V gene lookup returns CDR1 SGHDN and CDR2 FVKESK. The CDR3 spells CASSPWTGEARTEAFF. The CDR3 bases are TGTGCCAGCAGTCCGTGGACAGGGGAGGCTCGCACTGAAGCTTTCTTT.

This rearrangement joins TRBV6-5 to TRBJ1-2, with TRBD1 matching over 9 bases. CDR3 length: 14 residues. Looked up from germline, CDR1 is MNHEY and CDR2 is SVGAGI. The V and J ends lost 6 bases and 5 bases, in that order; junction bases with no gene match: 7. The CDR3 here is CASSAPGQGYGYTF. CDR3 nucleotides: TGTGCCAGCAGCGCTCCGGGACAGGGTTATGGCTACACCTTC.

The DNA of the CDR3 is TGTGCCAGCAGCTTGGTCAATGCTGGGGCCAACGTCCTGACTTTC. Translation: CASSLVNAGANVLTF. The chain links TRBV5-5 to TRBJ2-6; no firm D call. Deletions cut 0 bases from V and 2 bases from J, with 6 bases between. This CDR3 contains 15 residues. Germline V gene lookup returns CDR1 SGHKS and CDR2 YYEKEE (reference sequence).

The V gene is TRBV18, the J gene TRBJ1-1; 11 nucleotides align to TRBD1. Germline values: CDR1 KGHSH, CDR2 LQKENI. Trimming took 2 bases from V and 7 from J; bases not matched to a gene: 9. The CDR3 loop spans 16 amino acids. The CDR3 protein is CASSPGRTGGLFEAFF. CDR3 DNA sequence: TGTGCCAGCTCACCAGGCCGGACAGGGGGCCTTTTTGAAGCTTTCTTT.

The J gene is TRBJ2-3, the V gene TRBV4-1, with TRBD2 matching over 9 bases. J gave up 11 bases and V 1 base, and 10 bases lay outside the gene matches. CDR1 MGHRA and CDR2 YSYEKL come from the germline V gene. The CDR3 spans 15 residues. For the CDR3, the DNA is TGCGCCAGCAGCCAAGGAAGCGGGGGGCCGAGTGGGCAGTATTTT. It specifies CASSQGSGGPSGQYF.

The CDR3 sequence is CASSRWGTGGNTEAFF. The DNA of the CDR3 is TGTGCCAGCAGTCGATGGGGAACGGGGGGTAACACTGAAGCTTTCTTT. The rearrangement uses TRBV27 and TRBJ1-1; D is possibly TRBD1 (5 bases). The V end lost 5 bases, the J end lost 2 bases, and 18 bases lay between the germline ends. The CDR3 consists of 16 residues. CDR1 is MNHEY, CDR2 SMNVEV, per germline (reference sequence).

The chain combines TRBV7-3 with TRBJ2-1, with a tentative D call TRBD1 (7 bases). V dropped 3 bases and J dropped 13 bases, with 16 bases sitting between them. CDR1 and CDR2 from the germline V gene are SGHTA and FQGTGA. CDR3 length equals 13 residues. The CDR3 protein is CASSFQGGEGQFF. As DNA, the CDR3 is TGTGCCAGCAGCTTCCAGGGGGGCGAAGGCCAGTTCTTC.

This clone was observed a few times. This chain links TRBV5-1 with TRBJ2-2; possible D gene TRBD1, 6 bases. This CDR3 has 15 residues. V lost 4 bases to trimming and J lost 0 bases, with 10 bases between them. The germline gives CDR1 SGHRS, CDR2 YFSETQ. CDR3: CASSLDRPNTGELFF. CDR3 nucleotide sequence: TGCGCCAGCAGCCTCGACAGGCCGAACACCGGGGAGCTGTTTTTT.

The V and J genes are TRBV18 and TRBJ2-3, with 9 bases lining up with TRBD2. The germline V gene encodes CDR1 KGHSH and CDR2 LQKENI. Trimming took 3 bases from V and 3 from J; bases not matched to a gene: 7. The CDR3 runs 16 residues. The CDR3 spells CASSPLSGGGTDTQYF. CDR3 DNA: TGTGCCAGCTCACCCCTTAGCGGGGGAGGAACAGATACGCAGTATTTT.

The rearrangement joins TRBV2 to TRBJ1-6; 10 bases are a match to TRBD1. The CDR3 totals 16 residues. V lost 9 bases and J lost 0; bases outside the gene matches: 5. Germline V lookup: CDR1 SNHLY, CDR2 FYNNEI. CDR3 nucleotides: TGTGCCAGTAGGGACAGGGGCACCTCCTATAATTCACCCCTCCACTTT. Translation: CASRDRGTSYNSPLHF.

This clone has only a few counts. The V call is TRBV2, the J call TRBJ1-1; D perhaps matches TRBD1 (6 bases). V lost 5 bases to trimming and J lost 0 bases, with 13 bases between them. The CDR3 extends over 15 amino acids. The germline V gene encodes CDR1 SNHLY and CDR2 FYNNEI. Here the CDR3 reads CASSQQGAMNTEAFF. The CDR3 DNA sequence: TGTGCCAGCAGTCAACAGGGAGCCATGAACACTGAAGCTTTCTTT.

V usage is TRBV7-9 and J usage is TRBJ1-3, with D perhaps matching TRBD1 (5 bases). The V gene's germline CDR1 is SEHNR and CDR2 FQNEAQ (reference sequence). The CDR3 loop spans 13 amino acids. V was shortened by 5 bases and J by 8 bases, with 13 bases between the two germline ends. DNA of the CDR3: TGTGCCAGCAGCCGGACACTGGAGCACACCATATATTTT. This codes for CASSRTLEHTIYF.

CDR3 loop: CASSSGLEQRETQYF. The CDR3 nucleotides read TGTGCCAGCAGCTCGGGACTAGAACAAAGAGAGACCCAGTACTTC. The V call is TRBV7-9, the J call TRBJ2-5, with TRBD2 matching over 8 bases. Losses at the gene ends were 4 bases for V and 4 bases for J; bases not matched to a gene: 8. Germline lookup yields CDR1 SEHNR and CDR2 FQNEAQ (reference sequence). The CDR3 sequence is 15 residues long.

The chain recombines TRBV15 with TRBJ2-2; D possibly corresponds to TRBD2 (5 bases). Germline V gene data show CDR1 as LNHNV and CDR2 as YYDKDF (reference sequence). The CDR3 has 14 amino acids. Trimming removed 1 base from V and 6 bases from J, with 9 bases in between. Here the CDR3 DNA reads TGTGCCACCAGCAGAGGAGGGAGCCCCGGGGAGCTGTTTTTT. Translating it yields CATSRGGSPGELFF.

The chain combines TRBV9 with TRBJ2-4; 8 positions match TRBD2. The ends lost 4 bases at V and 9 bases at J; junction bases unmatched: 9. Germline lookup yields CDR1 SGDLS and CDR2 YYNGEE. The CDR3 is made up of 14 amino acids. DNA for the CDR3: TGTGCCAGCAGCCCCCGGGGGGGATTGAGCATTCAGTACTTC. Translating it yields CASSPRGGLSIQYF.

J is TRBJ2-6 and V is TRBV6-4; 8 bases match TRBD2. The V segment lost 3 bases and the J segment 3 bases; nucleotides outside the gene matches: 7. Germline lookup yields CDR1 MRHNA and CDR2 SNTAGT. This CDR3 is 17 amino acids long. DNA of the CDR3: TGTGCCAGCAGTGATGAAGCGGGAGTAGGTGGGGCCAACGTCCTGACTTTC. This codes for CASSDEAGVGGANVLTF.

The chain links TRBV6-1 to TRBJ2-2, with a tentative D call TRBD2 (7 bases). CDR1 and CDR2 (germline): MNHNS, SASEGT. The CDR3 is 15 amino acids. V was trimmed by 2 bases and J by 4 bases, leaving 11 bases between them. This CDR3 is CASSETGRGTGELFF. The CDR3 DNA reads as TGTGCCAGCAGTGAAACAGGGAGGGGCACCGGGGAGCTGTTTTTT.